A selection of T cell receptor beta chains follows, all from one sample in a study of vaccination and CD4 T cells after COVID-19. MiXCR, run by TCRdb on the PCR reads, gives a single entry per CDR3 protein. The sample has around 19,000 distinct CDR3 sequences; around 50% are singletons. What these receptors recognize is not known. Sequenced sample: CD4+ T cells from blood, cultured in vitro. These receptor sequences come from a human donor who had recovered from COVID-19. CDR3s include the opening cysteine and the closing phenylalanine or tryptophan. A D gene is named only where the DNA matches it firmly. Rows give clone size only sometimes, using once, few, many, or a class for an expanded clone.

CDR3 DNA	CDR3 protein	D gene	V gene	J gene	clone size
TGTGCCAGCAGTTTAATAGGGGGGACCTACGAGCAGTACTTC	CASSLIGGTYEQYF	NA	TRBV28	TRBJ2-7	few
TGTGCCAGCAGTTTATGGGGGGGGCAGCCCCAGCATTTT	CASSLWGGQPQHF	NA	TRBV27	TRBJ1-5	few
TGCGCCAGCAGCAAAACAGGCGAAAGAACTGAAGCTTTCTTT	CASSKTGERTEAFF	NA	TRBV5-1	TRBJ1-1	once
TGCAGTGCTCTCGACAACCCCAATCAGCCCCAGCATTTT	CSALDNPNQPQHF	NA	TRBV20-1	TRBJ1-5	NA
TGTGCCAGCAGTGAACAGCGGGGGCGAACAGATACGCAGTATTTT	CASSEQRGRTDTQYF	TRBD2	TRBV25-1	TRBJ2-3	NA
TGCAGTGCCATACAGGACTCCTACGAGCAGTACTTC	CSAIQDSYEQYF	NA	TRBV20-1	TRBJ2-7	NA
TGTGCCAGCAGTTTAACAGGCAGGGCGGACACTGAAGCTTTCTTT	CASSLTGRADTEAFF	NA	TRBV27	TRBJ1-1	NA
TGTGCCAGCAGCTTCGACAGGGGGGTCTTGGGGGAGCAGTACTTC	CASSFDRGVLGEQYF	TRBD1	TRBV7-8	TRBJ2-7	NA
TGTGCCAGCTCACCACCGGGGGGGACAGTTTTGAACACTGAAGCTTTCTTT	CASSPPGGTVLNTEAFF	TRBD1	TRBV18	TRBJ1-1	NA
TGTGCCATCAGTGAGTCGGCAGGCGAAGCTTTCTTT	CAISESAGEAFF	NA	TRBV10-3	TRBJ1-1	NA
TGTGCCAGCAGCCATAGGGACCCGAACGAGCAGTACTTC	CASSHRDPNEQYF	NA	TRBV11-3	TRBJ2-7	NA
TGTGCCAGCAGCGGCAGACTCCTTTCCTACGAGCAGTACTTC	CASSGRLLSYEQYF	NA	TRBV7-2	TRBJ2-7	few
TGCGCCAGCATGGGACAGGGAGGGGGAGAGCAGTACTTC	CASMGQGGGEQYF	TRBD1	TRBV10-1	TRBJ2-7	NA
TGCGCCAGCAGTGTATATGCGGGAGACACAGATACGCAGTATTTT	CASSVYAGDTDTQYF	TRBD2	TRBV10-1	TRBJ2-3	NA
TGTGCCAGCTCCGCCTTCAGGTCTAGCGGGAAAAACATTCAGTACTTC	CASSAFRSSGKNIQYF	TRBD2	TRBV27	TRBJ2-4	NA
TGTGCCTGGAGTGTAGGGGCTAGCGGTTCGCAAGAGACCCAGTACTTC	CAWSVGASGSQETQYF	TRBD2	TRBV30	TRBJ2-5	few
TGTGCCAGCAGTTCGTACATCGGACTAGCGGCGGCGAGGGAGCTGTTTTTT	CASSSYIGLAAARELFF	TRBD2	TRBV28	TRBJ2-2	NA
TGCAGTGCTAGAGATCAAGGGACTCTTCATGAAAAACTGTTTTTT	CSARDQGTLHEKLFF	NA	TRBV20-1	TRBJ1-4	NA
TGTGCCAGCAGCCCTACAGGGGCCAGCACAGATACGCAGTATTTT	CASSPTGASTDTQYF	TRBD1	TRBV7-6	TRBJ2-3	NA
TGTGCCACCAGCAGAGATGTCGGATCCTACGAGCAGTACTTC	CATSRDVGSYEQYF	NA	TRBV15	TRBJ2-7	NA
TGCGCCAGCAGTACGGCCGACAAAGAGACCCAGTACTTC	CASSTADKETQYF	NA	TRBV10-1	TRBJ2-5	few
TGTGCCAGTGGAGCCGGGACAGGTTGGGGCACTGAAGCTTTCTTT	CASGAGTGWGTEAFF	TRBD1	TRBV19	TRBJ1-1	few
TGCAGTGCTAGACCCTTATCCAACACTGAAGCTTTCTTT	CSARPLSNTEAFF	NA	TRBV20-1	TRBJ1-1	few
TGTGCCAGCAGTGTGGAGCGGGGTAGCACAGATACGCAGTATTTT	CASSVERGSTDTQYF	TRBD2	TRBV2	TRBJ2-3	NA
TGTGCCAGCCGACAGATAGACTATGGCTACACCTTC	CASRQIDYGYTF	NA	TRBV19	TRBJ1-2	few
TGCAGTGCTAGAGATCAGGAGACAGGTACCTACGAGCAGTACTTC	CSARDQETGTYEQYF	NA	TRBV20-1	TRBJ2-7	NA
TGTGCCAGCAGCTTAGCGCACACTGAAGCTTTCTTT	CASSLAHTEAFF	NA	TRBV7-2	TRBJ1-1	NA
TGTGCCAGCAGTGTTCCGGCGTCCCGGGGACCCCTCCACTTT	CASSVPASRGPLHF	NA	TRBV25-1	TRBJ1-6	few
TGTGCCAGCAGCTTCTCGGATCCGATGGCGTCGGGCAATCAGCCCCAGCATTTT	CASSFSDPMASGNQPQHF	NA	TRBV7-8	TRBJ1-5	NA
TGTGCCAGCAGCTCAACGACAGGGACGGCCACTGAAGCTTTCTTT	CASSSTTGTATEAFF	TRBD1	TRBV7-9	TRBJ1-1	NA
TGTGCCAGCAGCCTACCGGACAGACCTAACTATGGCTACACCTTC	CASSLPDRPNYGYTF	NA	TRBV7-2	TRBJ1-2	few
TGTGCCAGCAGCCTTAGACAGGGGGCCGGTGGATCACCCCTCCACTTT	CASSLRQGAGGSPLHF	TRBD1	TRBV7-8	TRBJ1-6	NA
TGTGCCAGCAGTTGGGGTAAGGGCACAGATACGCAGTATTTT	CASSWGKGTDTQYF	NA	TRBV12-3/TRBV12-4	TRBJ2-3	NA
TGTGCCAGCAGCTCGGACAGCTTACGGAATTCACCCCTCCACTTT	CASSSDSLRNSPLHF	NA	TRBV11-2	TRBJ1-6	NA
TGTGCCAGCAGCTTAAAAGCAGGGGACACTGAAGCTTTCTTT	CASSLKAGDTEAFF	NA	TRBV7-9	TRBJ1-1	NA
TGTGCCAGCAGTTCTACTGACAGGCAACGTGGCTACACCTTC	CASSSTDRQRGYTF	NA	TRBV6-5	TRBJ1-2	NA
TGTGCCAGCAGCTTAGCTCCCACCTCTGGGGCCAACGTCCTGACTTTC	CASSLAPTSGANVLTF	NA	TRBV7-2	TRBJ2-6	few
TGTGCCACCAGTGACCCTCCCGGGACTAGGGATCTCAATCAGCCCCAGCATTTT	CATSDPPGTRDLNQPQHF	NA	TRBV24-1	TRBJ1-5	few
TGTGCCAGCAGCGCAAGACGGCAGGCCTATGGCTACACCTTC	CASSARRQAYGYTF	NA	TRBV7-2	TRBJ1-2	NA
TGTGCCAGCAGTTACTCGACGGTAGCCGGCTACACCTTC	CASSYSTVAGYTF	NA	TRBV6-2/TRBV6-3	TRBJ1-2	few
TGTGCCAGCAGCTTAGGGATCACAGGGGGCGGGAACGAGCAGTACTTC	CASSLGITGGGNEQYF	TRBD1	TRBV11-3	TRBJ2-7	few
TGTGCCAGCAGGGAGGGGGCACTGAACACTGAAGCTTTCTTT	CASREGALNTEAFF	TRBD1	TRBV7-2	TRBJ1-1	NA
TGTGCCAGCAGTTCCCCTCCCGGACGGGAAGGGATGAACACTGAAGCTTTCTTT	CASSSPPGREGMNTEAFF	NA	TRBV27	TRBJ1-1	few
TGCAGTGCTAGAGATAGGGTAGGGAACCAGCCCCAGCATTTT	CSARDRVGNQPQHF	NA	TRBV20-1	TRBJ1-5	few
TGTGCCAGCAGCCGCGGGACTAGCGGGGGCCGGGAGACCCAGTACTTC	CASSRGTSGGRETQYF	TRBD2	TRBV5-8	TRBJ2-5	few
TGTGCCAGCAGTTACGCGGACGGCCCCGGGAACACTGAAGCTTTCTTT	CASSYADGPGNTEAFF	NA	TRBV6-2/TRBV6-3	TRBJ1-1	few
TGCAGTGCTAGAACTAGCGGACAAGAGACCCAGTACTTC	CSARTSGQETQYF	TRBD2	TRBV20-1	TRBJ2-5	NA
TGTGCCAGCAGCGAACCGGGACTCGGCGAAAAACTGTTTTTT	CASSEPGLGEKLFF	NA	TRBV7-2	TRBJ1-4	NA
TGCAGTGCTAGAGCCGGGATCTACGAGCAGTACTTC	CSARAGIYEQYF	NA	TRBV20-1	TRBJ2-7	NA
TGCAGTGCTAGAGGGGAAGATACGCAGTATTTT	CSARGEDTQYF	NA	TRBV20-1	TRBJ2-3	few
TGTGCCAGCCAGGCGGGTTATGGTGGCAATCAGCCCCAGCATTTT	CASQAGYGGNQPQHF	NA	TRBV7-9	TRBJ1-5	few
TGTGCCAGCACCCAAGGGCGGGGCACTGAAGCTTTCTTT	CASTQGRGTEAFF	NA	TRBV6-1	TRBJ1-1	NA
TGTGCCAGCAGCTTAGGTGAAGCAATCCCGAACACTGAAGCTTTCTTT	CASSLGEAIPNTEAFF	NA	TRBV7-9	TRBJ1-1	NA
TGTGCCAGCAGTCTACTAGCGGGAGGTGGCACAGATACGCAGTATTTT	CASSLLAGGGTDTQYF	TRBD2	TRBV2	TRBJ2-3	NA
TGTGCCACCAGTGATCGTTCGGGACAGGGACAAGATACGCAGTATTTT	CATSDRSGQGQDTQYF	TRBD1	TRBV24-1	TRBJ2-3	NA
TGTGCCAGCAGCCCCCCGTGGGGGCGCCCGAACACCGGGGAGCTGTTTTTT	CASSPPWGRPNTGELFF	NA	TRBV7-9	TRBJ2-2	NA
TGTGCCAGCAGCCCAATATCCAAGGGGGCGGTGACTGAAGCTTTCTTT	CASSPISKGAVTEAFF	TRBD1	TRBV4-2	TRBJ1-1	once
TGTGCCAGCAGTTCCGACAGGGGATTGCACGAGCAGTACTTC	CASSSDRGLHEQYF	TRBD1	TRBV12-3/TRBV12-4	TRBJ2-7	NA
TGCAGTGCCCCCCTTAGACAGGGACAGAACGAGCAGTACTTC	CSAPLRQGQNEQYF	TRBD1	TRBV20-1	TRBJ2-7	few